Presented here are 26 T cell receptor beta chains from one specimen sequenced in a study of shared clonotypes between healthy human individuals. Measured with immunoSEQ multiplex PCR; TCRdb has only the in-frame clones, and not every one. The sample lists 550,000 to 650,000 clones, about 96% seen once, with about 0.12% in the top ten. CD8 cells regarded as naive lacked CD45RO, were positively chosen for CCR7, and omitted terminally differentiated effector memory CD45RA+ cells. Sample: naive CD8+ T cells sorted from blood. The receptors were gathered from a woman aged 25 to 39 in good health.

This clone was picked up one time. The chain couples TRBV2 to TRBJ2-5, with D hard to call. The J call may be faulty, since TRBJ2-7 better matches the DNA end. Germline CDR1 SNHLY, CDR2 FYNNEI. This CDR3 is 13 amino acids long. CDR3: CASDPRAIYEQYF. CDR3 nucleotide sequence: TGTGCCAGCGACCCTCGGGCCATCTACGAGCAGTACTTC.

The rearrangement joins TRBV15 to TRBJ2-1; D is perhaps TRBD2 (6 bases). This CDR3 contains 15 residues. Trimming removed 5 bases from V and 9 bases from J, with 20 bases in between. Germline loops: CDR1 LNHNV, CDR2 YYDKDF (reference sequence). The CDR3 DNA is TGTGCCACCAGCCAGAGCGTGGGACTCGCGTTTGAGCAGTTCTTC. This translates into CATSQSVGLAFEQFF.

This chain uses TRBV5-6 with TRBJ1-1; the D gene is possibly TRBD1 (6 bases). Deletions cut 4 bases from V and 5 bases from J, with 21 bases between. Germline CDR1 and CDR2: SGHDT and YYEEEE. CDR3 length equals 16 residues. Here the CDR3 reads CASSPPPKQGRTEAFF. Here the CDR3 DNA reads TGTGCCAGCAGCCCCCCTCCCAAACAGGGAAGAACTGAAGCTTTCTTT.

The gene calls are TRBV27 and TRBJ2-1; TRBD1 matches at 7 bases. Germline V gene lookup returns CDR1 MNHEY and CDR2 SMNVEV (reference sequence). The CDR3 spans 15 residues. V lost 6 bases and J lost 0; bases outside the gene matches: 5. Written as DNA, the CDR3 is TGTGCCAGCAGCTTACAGGGGAGCTCCTACAATGAGCAGTTCTTC. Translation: CASSLQGSSYNEQFF.

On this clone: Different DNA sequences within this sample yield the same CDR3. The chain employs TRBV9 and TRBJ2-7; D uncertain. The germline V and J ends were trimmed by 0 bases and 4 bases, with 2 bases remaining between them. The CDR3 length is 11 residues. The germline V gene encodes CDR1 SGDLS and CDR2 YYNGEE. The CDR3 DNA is TGTGCCAGCAGCGTAGAGTACGAGCAGTACTTC. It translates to CASSVEYEQYF.

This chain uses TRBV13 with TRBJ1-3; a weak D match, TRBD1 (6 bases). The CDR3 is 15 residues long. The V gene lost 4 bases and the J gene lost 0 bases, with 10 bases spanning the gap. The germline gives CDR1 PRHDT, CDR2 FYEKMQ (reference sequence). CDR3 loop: CASSSDSSSGNTIYF. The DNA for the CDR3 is TGTGCCAGCAGCTCGGACAGTAGCTCTGGAAACACCATATATTTT.

CDR3 region: CASSLSFSSYEQYF. CDR3 nucleotides: TGCGCCAGCAGCTTAAGCTTCAGCTCCTACGAGCAGTACTTC. The rearrangement links TRBV5-1 to TRBJ2-7; no definite D call. The CDR3 spans 14 residues. The germline V gene encodes CDR1 SGHRS and CDR2 YFSETQ. With 2 bases removed from V and 0 bases from J, the gap between germline ends came to 9 bases.

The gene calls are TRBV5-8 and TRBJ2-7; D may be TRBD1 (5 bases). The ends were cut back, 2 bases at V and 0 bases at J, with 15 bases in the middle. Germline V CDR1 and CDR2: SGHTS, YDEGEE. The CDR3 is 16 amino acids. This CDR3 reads CASSFPLTVYSYEQYF. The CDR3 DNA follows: TGTGCCAGCAGCTTTCCTTTGACAGTCTACTCCTACGAGCAGTACTTC. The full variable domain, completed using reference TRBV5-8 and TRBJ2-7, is EAGVTQSPTHLIKTRGQQATLRCSPISGHTSVYWYQQALGLGLQFLLWYDEGEERNRGNFPPRFSGRQFPNYSSELNVNALELEDSALYLCASSFPLTVYSYEQYFGPGTRLTVT.

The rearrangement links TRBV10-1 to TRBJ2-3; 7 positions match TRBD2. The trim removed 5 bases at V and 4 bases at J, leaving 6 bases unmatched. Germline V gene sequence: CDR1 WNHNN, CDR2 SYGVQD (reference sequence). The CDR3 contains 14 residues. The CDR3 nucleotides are TGCGCCAGCAGTAGCGGGATTGTTTCAGATACGCAGTATTTT. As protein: CASSSGIVSDTQYF.

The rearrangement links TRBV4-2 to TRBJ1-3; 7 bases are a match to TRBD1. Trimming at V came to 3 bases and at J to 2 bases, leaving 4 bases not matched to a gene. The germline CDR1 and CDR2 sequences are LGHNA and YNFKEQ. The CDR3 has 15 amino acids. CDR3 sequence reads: CASSQAGGAGNTIYF. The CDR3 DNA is TGTGCCAGCAGCCAGGCAGGGGGAGCTGGAAACACCATATATTTT.

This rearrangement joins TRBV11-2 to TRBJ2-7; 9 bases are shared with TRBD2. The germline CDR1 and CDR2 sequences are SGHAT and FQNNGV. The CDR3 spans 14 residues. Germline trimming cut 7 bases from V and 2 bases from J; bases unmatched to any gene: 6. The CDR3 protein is CASKPSGKTYEQYF. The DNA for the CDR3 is TGTGCCAGCAAACCTAGCGGGAAAACCTACGAGCAGTACTTC.

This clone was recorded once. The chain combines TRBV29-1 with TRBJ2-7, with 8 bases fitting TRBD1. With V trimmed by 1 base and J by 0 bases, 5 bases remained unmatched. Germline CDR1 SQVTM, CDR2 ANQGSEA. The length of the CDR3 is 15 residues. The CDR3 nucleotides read TGCAGCGTTGAAGGGACAGGGCCCTCCTCCTACGAGCAGTACTTC. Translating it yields CSVEGTGPSSYEQYF.

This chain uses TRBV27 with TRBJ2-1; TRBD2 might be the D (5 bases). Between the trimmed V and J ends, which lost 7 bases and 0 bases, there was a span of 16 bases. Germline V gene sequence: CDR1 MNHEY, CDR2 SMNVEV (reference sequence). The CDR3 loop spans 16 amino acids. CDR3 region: CASNPVGSGSYNEQFF. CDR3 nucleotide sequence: TGTGCCAGCAATCCAGTTGGGAGCGGCTCCTACAATGAGCAGTTCTTC.

The DNA of the CDR3 is TGTGCCAGCAGCCAAGGGGAGCTGAACACTGAAGCTTTCTTT. Encoded protein: CASSQGELNTEAFF. The chain links TRBV9 to TRBJ1-1; TRBD1 might be the D (5 bases). CDR3 length: 14 residues. Germline CDR1 is SGDLS and CDR2 is YYNGEE. Deletions cut 4 bases from V and 0 bases from J, with 10 bases between. Full variable domain (missing parts from reference TRBV9 and TRBJ1-1): DSGVTQTPKHLITATGQRVTLRCSPRSGDLSVYWYQQSLDQGLQFLIQYYNGEERAKGNILERFSAQQFPDLHSELNLSSLELGDSALYFCASSQGELNTEAFFGQGTRLTVV.

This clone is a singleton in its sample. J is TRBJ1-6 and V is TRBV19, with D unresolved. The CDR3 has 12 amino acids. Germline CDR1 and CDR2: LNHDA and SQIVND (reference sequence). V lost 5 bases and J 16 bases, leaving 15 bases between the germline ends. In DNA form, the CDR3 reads TGTGCCAGTAGTGCCGAGGGCGTTAGACTCCACTTT. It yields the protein CASSAEGVRLHF.

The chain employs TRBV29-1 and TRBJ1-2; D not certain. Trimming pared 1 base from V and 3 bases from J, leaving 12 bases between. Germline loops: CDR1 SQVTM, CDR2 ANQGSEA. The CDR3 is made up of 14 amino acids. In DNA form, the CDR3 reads TGCAGCGTTGAAGGGGAAAAAAGGGACTATGGCTACACCTTC. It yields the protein CSVEGEKRDYGYTF.

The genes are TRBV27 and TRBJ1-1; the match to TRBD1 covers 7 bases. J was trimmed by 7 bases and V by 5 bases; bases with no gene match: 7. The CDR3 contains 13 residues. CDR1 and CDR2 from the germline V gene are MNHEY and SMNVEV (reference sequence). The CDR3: CASSGQESIEAFF. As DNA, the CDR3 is TGTGCCAGCAGTGGACAGGAATCCATTGAAGCTTTCTTT.

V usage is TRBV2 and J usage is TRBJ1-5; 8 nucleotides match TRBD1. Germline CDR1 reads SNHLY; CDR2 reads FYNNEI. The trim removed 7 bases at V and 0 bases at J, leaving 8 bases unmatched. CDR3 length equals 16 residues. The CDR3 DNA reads TGTGCCAGCACCTACGGGGGACAGGCTAGCAATCAGCCCCAGCATTTT. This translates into CASTYGGQASNQPQHF.

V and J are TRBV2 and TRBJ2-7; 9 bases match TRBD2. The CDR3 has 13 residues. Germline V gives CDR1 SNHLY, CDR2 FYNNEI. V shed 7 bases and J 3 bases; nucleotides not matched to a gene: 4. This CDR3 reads CASIAGVVYEQYF. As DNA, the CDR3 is TGTGCCAGCATAGCGGGAGTGGTCTACGAGCAGTACTTC.

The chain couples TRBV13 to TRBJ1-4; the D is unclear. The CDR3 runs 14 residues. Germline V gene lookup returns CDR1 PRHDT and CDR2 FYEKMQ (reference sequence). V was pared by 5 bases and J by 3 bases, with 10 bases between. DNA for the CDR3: TGTGCCAGCAGCCTTAGAGGAGCTAATGAAAAACTGTTTTTT. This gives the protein CASSLRGANEKLFF.

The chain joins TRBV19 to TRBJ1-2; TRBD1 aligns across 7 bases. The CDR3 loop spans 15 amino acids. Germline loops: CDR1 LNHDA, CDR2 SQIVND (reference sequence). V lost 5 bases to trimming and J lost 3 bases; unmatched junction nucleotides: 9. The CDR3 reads CASSAIQGIDYGYTF. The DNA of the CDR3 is TGTGCCAGTAGTGCCATACAGGGGATCGACTATGGCTACACCTTC.

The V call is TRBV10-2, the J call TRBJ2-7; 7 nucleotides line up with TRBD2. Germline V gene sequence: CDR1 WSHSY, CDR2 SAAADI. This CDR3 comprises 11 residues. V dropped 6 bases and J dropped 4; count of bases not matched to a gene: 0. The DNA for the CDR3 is TGCGCCAGCAGGGGGGGGTACGAGCAGTACTTC. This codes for CASRGGYEQYF.

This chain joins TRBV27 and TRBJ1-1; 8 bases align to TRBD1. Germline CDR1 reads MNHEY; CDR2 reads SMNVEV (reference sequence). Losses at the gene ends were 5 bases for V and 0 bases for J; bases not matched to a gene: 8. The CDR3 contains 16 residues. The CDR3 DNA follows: TGTGCCAGCAGTCCGACAGGGGTCCACATGAACACTGAAGCTTTCTTT. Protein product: CASSPTGVHMNTEAFF.

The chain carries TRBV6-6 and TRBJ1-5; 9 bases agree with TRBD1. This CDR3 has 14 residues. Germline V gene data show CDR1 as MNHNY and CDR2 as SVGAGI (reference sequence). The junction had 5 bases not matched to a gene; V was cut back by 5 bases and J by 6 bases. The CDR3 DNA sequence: TGTGCCAGCAGTAAGGACAGGGGAGGTCAGCCCCAGCATTTT. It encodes CASSKDRGGQPQHF.

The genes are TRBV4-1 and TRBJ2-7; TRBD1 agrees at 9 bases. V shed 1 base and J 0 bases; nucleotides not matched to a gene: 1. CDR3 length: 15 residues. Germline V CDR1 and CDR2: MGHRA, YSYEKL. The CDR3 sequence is CASSQGTGASYEQYF. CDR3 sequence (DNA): TGCGCCAGCAGCCAAGGGACAGGGGCCTCCTACGAGCAGTACTTC.

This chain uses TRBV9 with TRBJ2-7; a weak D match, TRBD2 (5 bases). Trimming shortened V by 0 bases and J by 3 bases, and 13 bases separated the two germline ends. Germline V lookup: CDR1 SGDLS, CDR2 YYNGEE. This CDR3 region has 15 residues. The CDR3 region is CASSVDQRLDYEQYF. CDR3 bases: TGTGCCAGCAGCGTAGACCAGCGGTTGGACTACGAGCAGTACTTC.